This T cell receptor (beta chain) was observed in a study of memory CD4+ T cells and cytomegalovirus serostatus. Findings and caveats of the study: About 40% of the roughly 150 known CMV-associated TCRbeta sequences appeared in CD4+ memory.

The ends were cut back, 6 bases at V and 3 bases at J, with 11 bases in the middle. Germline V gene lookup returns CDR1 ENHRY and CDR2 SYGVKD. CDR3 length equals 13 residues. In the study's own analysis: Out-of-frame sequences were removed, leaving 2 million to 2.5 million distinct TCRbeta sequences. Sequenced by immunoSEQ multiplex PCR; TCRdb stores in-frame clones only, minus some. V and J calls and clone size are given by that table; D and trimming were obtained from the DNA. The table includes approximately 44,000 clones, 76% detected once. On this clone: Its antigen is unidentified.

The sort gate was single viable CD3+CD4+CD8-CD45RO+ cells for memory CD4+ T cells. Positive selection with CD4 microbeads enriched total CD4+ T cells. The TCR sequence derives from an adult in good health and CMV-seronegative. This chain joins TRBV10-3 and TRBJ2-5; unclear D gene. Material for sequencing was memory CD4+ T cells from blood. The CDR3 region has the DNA TGTGCCATCAGCCCGAACTCCGAAGAGACCCAGTACTTC. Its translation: CAISPNSEETQYF.